Below, 10 T cell receptor beta chains from the same sample are listed, as sequenced in a study of T cells after yellow fever vaccination. TCRdb fed the 5' RACE reads into MiXCR, producing one record per CDR3 protein. The sample lists approximately 31,000 distinct CDR3 sequences, 10% occurring once. Sequenced material: PBMCs, either bulk or a sorted T-cell subset (CD4+, CD8+, memory, or dextramer-sorted; not recorded which), taken more than 13 days after the first yellow fever vaccination. The origin of the receptors is a man aged 18 to 29 who received the YFV17D yellow fever vaccine.

This clonotype was detected many times. The chain links TRBV5-1 to TRBJ2-3, with TRBD2 as a possible D gene (7 bases). Trimming removed 9 bases at V and 6 bases at J, with 20 bases between. CDR1 and CDR2 from the germline V gene are SGHRS and YFSETQ. The CDR3 is made up of 14 amino acids. CDR3 bases: TGCGCCACCTCGGCGGGGGCTGCCGGTGATACGCAGTATTTT. This encodes CATSAGAAGDTQYF.

Many counts were recorded for this clonotype. V and J are TRBV20-1 and TRBJ1-2, with D unresolved. CDR1 is DFQATT and CDR2 is SNEGSKA in the germline V gene (reference sequence). This CDR3 spans 12 amino acids. V lost 0 bases and J lost 3, with 5 bases in between. CDR3 sequence: CSARERDYGYTF. In DNA, the CDR3 is TGCAGTGCTAGAGAGAGGGACTATGGCTACACCTTC.

Many counts were recorded for this clonotype. The J gene is TRBJ2-6, the V gene TRBV11-2; D call uncertain. CDR3 length: 19 residues. Germline V CDR1 and CDR2: SGHAT, FQNNGV. Deletions cut 2 bases from V and 0 bases from J, with 17 bases between. The CDR3 protein is CASSLKGISYGSGANVLTF. The DNA of the CDR3 is TGTGCCAGCAGCTTAAAGGGTATTTCTTATGGCTCTGGGGCCAACGTCCTGACTTTC. The full variable domain, with the rest looked up from reference TRBV11-2 and TRBJ2-6, is EAGVAQSPRYKIIEKRQSVAFWCNPISGHATLYWYQQILGQGPKLLIQFQNNGVVDDSQLPKDRFSAERLKGVDSTLKIQPAKLEDSAVYLCASSLKGISYGSGANVLTFGAGSRLTVL.

This clonotype was seen a handful of times. The chain carries TRBV5-4 and TRBJ1-1, with 10 bases matching TRBD1. This CDR3 spans 13 amino acids. The germline V gene encodes CDR1 SGHNT and CDR2 YYREEE (reference sequence). V lost 4 bases and J lost 7; bases outside the gene matches: 4. Written as DNA, the CDR3 is TGTGCCAGCAGCCGACAGGGGGCCGGTGAAGCTTTCTTT. Translating it yields CASSRQGAGEAFF.

This clonotype was detected only a few times. A much more abundant neighbour one base away suggests this may be a read error. The CDR3 sequence is CASSLNSGDQYF. CDR3 DNA: TGTGCCAGCAGCTTAAACAGTGGTGACCAGTACTTC. The rearrangement uses TRBV5-6 and TRBJ2-5, with no clear D. The CDR3 runs 12 residues. V gave up 2 bases and J gave up 10 bases, with 12 bases separating them. Germline-derived CDR1 and CDR2 are SGHDT and YYEEEE.

At least ten counts were recorded for this clonotype. The chain joins TRBV4-3 to TRBJ1-1; D remains ambiguous. Germline CDR1 and CDR2: LGHNA and YSLEER. This CDR3 is 15 amino acids long. Trimming left V 0 bases short and J 1 base short, with 9 bases between. Here the CDR3 reads CASSQDLQENTEAFF. The CDR3 DNA reads as TGCGCCAGCAGCCAAGATTTGCAAGAGAACACTGAAGCTTTCTTT.

Note on this clonotype: Given a much more abundant clone one base away, this may be a read error. The chain employs TRBV6-2 or TRBV6-3 and TRBJ2-5; 8 bases fit TRBD1. Per the germline V gene, CDR1 is MNHEY and CDR2 is SVGEGT. The CDR3 consists of 16 residues. Trimming at V came to 5 bases and at J to 2 bases, leaving 10 bases not matched to a gene. CDR3 amino acids: CASSQRQGRYQETQYF. Here the CDR3 DNA reads TGTGCCAGCAGTCAACGACAGGGGCGCTATCAAGAGACCCAGTACTTC.

As concerns this clonotype: A much larger clone lies a single base off, so this may be a read error. The chain couples TRBV20-1 to TRBJ1-1, with D unclear. This CDR3 is built from 14 residues. Germline loops: CDR1 DFQATT, CDR2 SNEGSKA (reference sequence). V was cut by 5 bases and J by 4 bases, with 17 bases left in between. The CDR3 protein is CSAFHPSGITEAFF. The CDR3 DNA sequence: TGCAGTGCTTTCCACCCGTCGGGGATCACTGAAGCTTTCTTT.

This clonotype was recorded many times. The V call is TRBV4-1, the J call TRBJ2-3; 8 bases align to TRBD2. The V gene's germline CDR1 is MGHRA and CDR2 YSYEKL. The CDR3 extends over 17 amino acids. The J segment lost 7 bases and the V segment lost 1 base, leaving 13 bases of the junction unmatched. The CDR3 here is CASSQGRAGGALNTQYF. The DNA of the CDR3 is TGCGCCAGCAGCCAAGGGCGCGCCGGGGGGGCCCTGAATACGCAGTATTTT.

This clonotype was observed at least ten times. V usage is TRBV12-3 or TRBV12-4 and J usage is TRBJ1-3; D remains ambiguous. V was clipped by 1 base and J by 5 bases, with 3 bases between them. The CDR3 length is 12 residues. CDR3 nucleotides: TGTGCCAGCAGTTTAGAACGAAACACCATATATTTT. Protein sequence: CASSLERNTIYF.